Sequencing of this T cell receptor beta chain was carried out in a study of T cells in women clearing cervical HPV infection. Profiled with immunoSEQ multiplex PCR; TCRdb holds only in-frame clones, not every one. Its listing shows around 19,000 clones. A word on this clone: The read is 3 residues too short to cover the CDR3 end, so that end is filled in from the germline J gene.

V gave up 1 base and J gave up 7 bases, with 16 bases separating them. This CDR3 contains 15 residues. Germline values: CDR1 SEHNR, CDR2 FQNEAQ (reference sequence). The origin of this receptor is a woman between 18 and 70 years old with a cervical HPV16 infection that either progressed to CIN3+ or cleared (not recorded which). The chain carries TRBV7-9 and TRBJ2-5, with D tentatively TRBD2 (5 bases). The source material was blood buffy coat. The CDR3 here is CASSLGEGGSGTQYF. Partial CDR3 DNA: TGTGCCAGCAGCTTAGGGGAAGGAGGCAGCGGGACC. The variable domain in full, completed from reference TRBV7-9 and TRBJ2-5, reads DTGVSQNPRHKITKRGQNVTFRCDPISEHNRLYWYRQTLGQGPEFLTYFQNEAQLEKSRLLSDRFSAERPKGSFSTLEIQRTEQGDSAMYLCASSLGEGGSGTQYFGPGTRLLVL.